The next 32 T cell receptor beta chains were all read from a single sample in a study of T cell clonality in common variable immunodeficiency. Here immunoSEQ multiplex PCR was the method, and the copy in TCRdb shows in-frame clones only, minus some. The profile covers roughly 58,000 clones, none occurring a single time. The sample was peripheral blood mononuclear cells. These receptors were collected from a person aged 18-70 years in good health.

This clone was seen many times. The read comes to an end 3 residues before the CDR3 does, leaving the germline J gene to fill in the end. The V call is TRBV11-2, the J call TRBJ1-1; no definite D call. The CDR3 extends over 14 amino acids. The V gene's germline CDR1 is SGHAT and CDR2 FQNNGV. Partial CDR3 DNA: TGTGCCAGCAGCCCTACCCGCGGCGGGAGACTT. Its protein product is CASSPTRGGRL. The full CDR3 reads CASSPTRGGRLAFF.

In this sample, this clone turned up many times. The read halts 3 residues ahead of the CDR3 end, with the missing end drawn from the germline J gene. The chain links TRBV6-1 to TRBJ2-1, with D perhaps matching TRBD2 (7 bases). This CDR3 is 15 amino acids long. Germline V gene lookup returns CDR1 MNHNS and CDR2 SASEGT. The V end was cut by 4 bases, the J end by 8 bases, with 18 bases between. CDR3 sequence: CASSVLGGPRHEQFF. The DNA read from the CDR3 is TGTGCCAGCAGTGTGCTGGGGGGGCCTCGGCATGAG.

This clone was observed many times. The sequence runs out 3 residues before the end of the CDR3; the remainder is reconstructed from the germline J gene. This chain joins TRBV2 and TRBJ1-4; 9 positions agree with TRBD1. V lost 5 bases to trimming and J lost 8 bases; unmatched junction nucleotides: 6. The CDR3 runs 14 residues. Looked up from germline, CDR1 is SNHLY and CDR2 is FYNNEI. CDR3 DNA (partial): TGTGCCAGCAGTCGGGACAGGGAACGAGAAAAA. It specifies CASSRDREREK. The whole CDR3 sequence reads CASSRDREREKLFF.

As to this clone: The read falls 3 residues short of the CDR3 end, and the missing part is taken from the germline J gene. The chain combines TRBV10-2 with TRBJ2-4; 9 bases map to TRBD1. This CDR3 is built from 13 residues. J gave up 8 bases and V 7 bases, and 6 bases lay outside the gene matches. The germline V gene has CDR1 WSHSY and CDR2 SAAADI. CDR3 amino acids: CASTVGDRDIQYF. The sequenced part of the CDR3 DNA is TGCGCCAGCACTGTCGGGGACAGGGACATT.

Many counts were recorded for this clone. The read ends 3 residues shy of where the CDR3 ends; the end is completed using the germline J gene. The chain uses TRBV20-1 and TRBJ2-5, with 8 bases aligning to TRBD2. The germline CDR1 and CDR2 sequences are DFQATT and SNEGSKA (reference sequence). The CDR3 has 14 amino acids. V shed 5 bases, J shed 4 bases, and the junction held 9 bases outside the gene matches. The chain's CDR3 is CSAFNAGGRETQYF. Partial CDR3 DNA: TGCAGTGCTTTCAATGCGGGAGGACGAGAGACC.

This clone was seen repeatedly, ten times or more. The CDR3 is cut off 3 residues early in the read; its end comes from the germline J gene. The gene calls are TRBV2 and TRBJ2-3, with D perhaps TRBD1 (6 bases). CDR1 SNHLY and CDR2 FYNNEI come from the germline V gene. Trimming stripped 1 base from V and 3 bases from J, with 11 bases between. The CDR3 covers 15 residues. The CDR3 sequence is CASSEEGGRTDTQYF. CDR3 DNA (partial): TGTGCCAGCAGTGAAGAAGGGGGACGTACAGATACG.

This clone appeared many times. The CDR3 goes on 3 residues after the read ends, and that part is filled in from the germline J gene. The rearrangement joins TRBV5-5 to TRBJ2-1, with D perhaps matching TRBD2 (6 bases). Germline V lookup: CDR1 SGHKS, CDR2 YYEKEE (reference sequence). V gave up 0 bases and J gave up 0 bases, with 7 bases separating them. CDR3 length equals 15 residues. CDR3 DNA, as far as it was read: TGTGCCAGCAGCTTGGGGGGGGTCTCCTACAATGAG. It yields the protein CASSLGGVSYNE. The full CDR3 protein is CASSLGGVSYNEQFF.

The sample holds many counts of this clone. From the germline J gene comes the end of the CDR3, since the read stops 3 residues before it. V and J are TRBV7-6 and TRBJ2-3; TRBD2 matches 8 bases. After removal of 2 bases from V and 5 bases from J, the junction contained 6 bases not matched to a gene. Germline assignment: CDR1 SGHVS and CDR2 FNYEAQ. This CDR3 is 15 amino acids long. CDR3 in amino acids: CASSLLAGGGDTQYF. The CDR3 bases that were read are TGTGCCAGCAGCTTACTAGCGGGCGGGGGAGATACG.

This clone has ten or more counts. Sequencing ends 3 residues short of the CDR3 end; the germline J gene provides the rest. This chain connects TRBV6-2 or TRBV6-3 to TRBJ2-2; D might be TRBD1 (5 bases). The germline V gene encodes CDR1 MNHEY and CDR2 SVGEGT. V lost 0 bases to trimming and J lost 7 bases, with 9 bases between them. This CDR3 has 14 residues. The CDR3 bases that were read are TGTGCCAGCAGTTACTCCCAGGGCCGCGGGGAG. Residues: CASSYSQGRGE. The entire CDR3 reads CASSYSQGRGELFF.

At least ten counts were recorded for this clone. The CDR3 end lies 3 residues beyond the end of the read and is filled in from the germline J gene. The V call is TRBV6-1, the J call TRBJ1-5, with 8 bases matching TRBD1. Germline CDR1 MNHNS, CDR2 SASEGT. V trimming: 0 bases; J trimming: 7 bases; junction bases outside the gene matches: 5. This CDR3 is built from 15 residues. The CDR3 reads CASSEAPGTGQPQHF. CDR3 bases read: TGTGCCAGCAGTGAAGCTCCGGGGACAGGACAGCCC.

There are many counts of this clone. The CDR3 end is not reached by the read, which stops 3 residues before it; the germline J gene fills it in. The chain couples TRBV20-1 to TRBJ1-1; 10 nucleotides agree with TRBD1. The CDR3 totals 20 residues. From germline, CDR1 is DFQATT and CDR2 SNEGSKA (reference sequence). The V segment lost 1 base and the J segment 3 bases; nucleotides outside the gene matches: 20. The covered CDR3 bases are TGCAGTGCTAGAGGAAGAGGCGGTAGACAGGGGGCAGTGAGGGACACTGAA. This codes for CSARGRGGRQGAVRDTE. The full CDR3 sequence reads CSARGRGGRQGAVRDTEAFF.

In this sample, this clone turned up many times. The sequence runs out 3 residues before the end of the CDR3; the remainder is reconstructed from the germline J gene. The chain uses TRBV10-3 and TRBJ1-2; possible D gene TRBD1, 6 bases. CDR1 is ENHRY and CDR2 is SYGVKD in the germline V gene. Trimming removed 10 bases from V and 3 bases from J, with 18 bases in between. CDR3 length: 14 amino acids. CDR3: CASLATGGDYGYTF. The part of the CDR3 DNA that was read is TGTGCCAGCCTCGCGACAGGAGGGGACTATGGC.

This clone came up many times. The read ends 3 residues shy of where the CDR3 ends; the end is completed using the germline J gene. This chain connects TRBV20-1 to TRBJ2-3; D not resolved. The germline V gene encodes CDR1 DFQATT and CDR2 SNEGSKA (reference sequence). This CDR3 region has 12 residues. Trimming pared 6 bases from V and 6 bases from J, leaving 13 bases between. CDR3 amino acids: CSAPLVPDTQYF. The part of the CDR3 DNA that was read is TGCAGTGCACCTCTAGTCCCCGATACG.

This clone was seen ten or more times. The read halts 3 residues ahead of the CDR3 end, with the missing end drawn from the germline J gene. The chain combines TRBV5-4 with TRBJ2-5; a possible D gene is TRBD2 (6 bases). CDR1 and CDR2 (germline): SGHNT, YYREEE (reference sequence). This CDR3 has 13 residues. V was clipped by 3 bases and J by 3 bases, with 9 bases between them. CDR3 in amino acids: CASSWDSEETQYF. The part of the CDR3 DNA that was read is TGTGCCAGCAGCTGGGACTCGGAAGAGACC. The whole variable domain, remainder taken from reference TRBV5-4 and TRBJ2-5, is ETGVTQSPTHLIKTRGQQVTLRCSSQSGHNTVSWYQQALGQGPQFIFQYYREEENGRGNFPPRFSGLQFPNYSSELNVNALELDDSALYLCASSWDSEETQYFGPGTRLLVL.

This clone came up a few times. Read coverage stops 3 residues before the CDR3 terminus; the germline J gene supplies the remainder. The rearrangement links TRBV11-2 to TRBJ1-1; possible D gene TRBD1, 5 bases. V was shortened by 5 bases and J by 7 bases, with 8 bases between the two germline ends. This CDR3 has 11 amino acids. Germline CDR1 SGHAT, CDR2 FQNNGV. CDR3 DNA, as far as it was read: TGTGCCAGCAGCAGGGGTGTTGAA. Its translation is CASSRGVE. The CDR3, in full, reads CASSRGVEAFF.

This clone was recorded many times. The DNA ends 3 residues before the CDR3 does, and the rest of the CDR3 is filled in from the germline J gene. The chain carries TRBV7-9 and TRBJ1-5, with D unclear. Germline V CDR1 and CDR2: SEHNR, FQNEAQ (reference sequence). V lost 5 bases to trimming and J lost 5 bases, with 10 bases between them. There are 13 residues in the CDR3. CDR3 in amino acids: CASSLAIDQPQHF. CDR3 DNA (partial): TGTGCCAGCAGCCTGGCCATTGATCAGCCC. The full variable domain, completed using reference TRBV7-9 and TRBJ1-5, is DTGVSQNPRHKITKRGQNVTFRCDPISEHNRLYWYRQTLGQGPEFLTYFQNEAQLEKSRLLSDRFSAERPKGSFSTLEIQRTEQGDSAMYLCASSLAIDQPQHFGDGTRLSIL.

This clone was counted at least ten times. The read gets to within 3 residues of the CDR3 end, and the germline J gene fills in the rest. This chain uses TRBV5-6 with TRBJ2-7; D is possibly TRBD2 (5 bases). The CDR3 extends over 12 amino acids. V was cut by 4 bases and J by 6 bases, with 11 bases left in between. Germline assignment: CDR1 SGHDT and CDR2 YYEEEE. CDR3 in amino acids: CASSLSRGEQYF. The CDR3 DNA, read in part, is TGTGCCAGCAGCCTTAGCCGGGGCGAG.

This clone was seen repeatedly, ten times or more. The read stops 3 residues short of the end of the CDR3; the missing end is completed from the germline J gene. The chain employs TRBV11-2 and TRBJ2-7, with 8 bases fitting TRBD2. This CDR3 has 12 residues. The germline V gene encodes CDR1 SGHAT and CDR2 FQNNGV. J was trimmed by 3 bases and V by 7 bases; bases with no gene match: 2. The chain's CDR3 is CASMGLVYEQYF. The part of the CDR3 DNA that was read is TGTGCCAGCATGGGACTAGTCTACGAG.

This clone was observed many times. The CDR3 end lies 3 residues beyond the end of the read and is filled in from the germline J gene. The gene calls are TRBV5-1 and TRBJ2-7; 9 bases are a match to TRBD1. Germline values: CDR1 SGHRS, CDR2 YFSETQ. J was trimmed by 2 bases and V by 2 bases; bases with no gene match: 5. The CDR3 is 15 residues long. The CDR3 loop reads CASSFGTGSAYEQYF. The part of the CDR3 DNA that was read is TGCGCCAGCAGCTTCGGGACAGGGTCTGCCTACGAG.

This clone was recorded many times. The CDR3 end lies 3 residues beyond the end of the read and is filled in from the germline J gene. The gene calls are TRBV9 and TRBJ2-1; D unclear. The CDR3 covers 16 residues. The V gene's germline CDR1 is SGDLS and CDR2 YYNGEE. V was pared by 2 bases and J by 6 bases, with 18 bases between. CDR3 sequence reads: CASSVPTFAEANEQFF. The covered CDR3 bases are TGTGCCAGCAGCGTCCCTACGTTTGCGGAAGCCAATGAG.

This clone was seen repeatedly, ten times or more. The read halts 3 residues ahead of the CDR3 end, with the missing end drawn from the germline J gene. The gene calls are TRBV7-2 and TRBJ2-1, with D possibly being TRBD2 (5 bases). V was clipped by 4 bases and J by 0 bases, with 10 bases between them. The germline V gene has CDR1 SGHTA and CDR2 FQGNSA. The CDR3 is 15 residues long. Incomplete CDR3 DNA: TGTGCCAGCAGCTCGAGCGGTGGCTCCTACAATGAG. Protein sequence: CASSSSGGSYNE. The CDR3 in its entirety is CASSSSGGSYNEQFF.

In this sample, this clone turned up many times. The sequence runs out 3 residues before the end of the CDR3; the remainder is reconstructed from the germline J gene. The rearrangement links TRBV19 to TRBJ2-2; D may be TRBD2 (7 bases). In germline, CDR1 is LNHDA, CDR2 SQIVND (reference sequence). The CDR3 extends over 14 amino acids. V dropped 5 bases and J dropped 5 bases, with 12 bases sitting between them. The CDR3 region is CASSQGRGTGELFF. Partial CDR3 DNA: TGTGCCAGTAGTCAGGGGCGGGGGACCGGGGAG.

This clone was observed many times. The read ends 3 residues before the CDR3 terminus; that terminus is restored from the germline J gene. This rearrangement joins TRBV7-2 to TRBJ2-7, with unresolved D. V gave up 5 bases and J gave up 0 bases, with 14 bases separating them. The CDR3 loop spans 15 amino acids. CDR1 and CDR2 from the germline V gene are SGHTA and FQGNSA. The CDR3 DNA, read in part, is TGTGCCAGCAGCCCTGGTTCAGGTCGCTCCTACGAG. Amino acids: CASSPGSGRSYE. The complete CDR3 sequence is CASSPGSGRSYEQYF.

Ten or more counts support this clone. Read coverage stops 3 residues before the CDR3 terminus; the germline J gene supplies the remainder. This rearrangement joins TRBV6-1 to TRBJ2-7, with TRBD2 identical over 7 bases. Germline loops: CDR1 MNHNS, CDR2 SASEGT. The CDR3 totals 15 residues. After removal of 4 bases from V and 1 base from J, the junction contained 7 bases not matched to a gene. The DNA read from the CDR3 is TGTGCCAGCAGTGTCTCTAGCGGACGTTCCTACGAG. Translated: CASSVSSGRSYE. The full CDR3 is CASSVSSGRSYEQYF.

This clone was seen at least ten times. The read ends 3 residues shy of where the CDR3 ends; the end is completed using the germline J gene. This chain joins TRBV6-1 and TRBJ1-1; possibly TRBD1 for D (6 bases). CDR1 is MNHNS, CDR2 SASEGT, per germline. The V gene lost 1 base and the J gene lost 0 bases, with 9 bases spanning the gap. This CDR3 contains 15 residues. CDR3 DNA, as far as it was read: TGTGCCAGCAGTGAAGACGGACAGTTGAACACTGAA. Its translation is CASSEDGQLNTE. The entire CDR3 is CASSEDGQLNTEAFF.

This clone was observed at least ten times. The read ends 3 residues before the CDR3 terminus; that terminus is restored from the germline J gene. This chain connects TRBV5-1 to TRBJ2-3, with 8 bases identical to TRBD1. The germline V gene encodes CDR1 SGHRS and CDR2 YFSETQ. The CDR3 sequence is 16 residues long. The trim removed 1 base at V and 6 bases at J, leaving 10 bases unmatched. CDR3 in amino acids: CASSLLGTGGRDTQYF. CDR3 bases read: TGCGCCAGCAGCTTGTTGGGGACAGGAGGAAGGGATACG.

This clone was seen more than once but under ten times. A clone one base away is much larger, so this may be a read error. The read stops 3 residues short of the end of the CDR3; the missing end is completed from the germline J gene. The chain recombines TRBV20-1 with TRBJ2-5; TRBD1 agrees at 7 bases. Germline V lookup: CDR1 DFQATT, CDR2 SNEGSKA (reference sequence). This CDR3 is 15 amino acids long. The sequenced CDR3 bases are TGCAGTGTTGTCAAGGGGGCGAGCGGTTCAGATACC. This sequence encodes CSVVKGASGSDT. The entire CDR3 protein reads CSVVKGASGSDTQYF.

This clone was seen many times. One end of the junction is discordant with germline, which a read error may explain. With the read ending 3 residues before the CDR3 end, the germline J gene is used to fill in that end. The chain recombines TRBV4-2 with TRBJ2-3; TRBD2 aligns across 10 bases. The germline V gene has CDR1 LGHNA and CDR2 YNFKEQ. This CDR3 contains 15 residues. The CDR3 DNA, read in part, is TGCGCCAGCAGCCAAGAAAGCGGGGGGGCCCATACG. Translating gives CASSQESGGAHT. The full CDR3 reads CASSQESGGAHTQYF.

This clone has ten or more counts. The read halts 3 residues ahead of the CDR3 end, with the missing end drawn from the germline J gene. The chain employs TRBV5-1 and TRBJ2-5; 8 positions match TRBD2. The V gene's germline CDR1 is SGHRS and CDR2 YFSETQ. The CDR3 spans 16 residues. The trim removed 3 bases at V and 7 bases at J, leaving 14 bases unmatched. Partial CDR3 DNA: TGCGCCAGCAGCTACCAAGTCCTTAGCGGGGCGCCGACC. It encodes CASSYQVLSGAPT. From start to end, the CDR3 is CASSYQVLSGAPTQYF.

There are many counts of this clone. The CDR3 end is not reached by the read, which stops 3 residues before it; the germline J gene fills it in. V usage is TRBV7-6 and J usage is TRBJ2-1, with D perhaps matching TRBD1 (6 bases). This CDR3 spans 18 amino acids. V dropped 1 base and J dropped 1 base, with 17 bases sitting between them. Germline assignment: CDR1 SGHVS and CDR2 FNYEAQ. The part of the CDR3 DNA that was read is TGTGCCAGCAGCTTAGAGGAGGCACAGGGTTTATCCTACAATGAG. Translation gives CASSLEEAQGLSYNE. The full-length CDR3 reads as CASSLEEAQGLSYNEQFF.

This clone was seen many times. The junction and the germline gene differ at one end; a read error may be behind it. The CDR3 is cut off 3 residues early in the read; its end comes from the germline J gene. V gene TRBV4-2 combines with J gene TRBJ2-1; weak D call: TRBD1 (5 bases). There are 16 residues in the CDR3. Germline CDR1 reads LGHNA; CDR2 reads YNFKEQ. The CDR3 loop reads CATSQPRGHPYNEQFF. Partial CDR3 DNA: TGTGCCACCAGCCAACCCCGCGGACACCCCTACAATGAG.

This clone was counted at least ten times. The observed sequence ends 3 residues before the CDR3 terminus, with the missing tail filled in from the germline J gene. The rearrangement uses TRBV5-4 and TRBJ1-3, with D possibly being TRBD1 (6 bases). Germline loops: CDR1 SGHNT, CDR2 YYREEE (reference sequence). Trimming stripped 7 bases from V and 4 bases from J, with 9 bases between. The CDR3 is made up of 12 amino acids. CDR3 sequence: CASPGEGNTIYF. CDR3 DNA (partial): TGTGCCAGCCCAGGGGAGGGAAACACC.